This record looks at one T cell receptor (beta chain) sequence and its context. Its specificity is not known. The data were taken from a study of monozygotic twins with inflammatory bowel disease. Study-wide findings and caveats: Relative to healthy twins, IBD patients had fewer clonotypes in common with others, a gap that was especially apparent with disease activity. Twin concordance left repertoire similarity unchanged, with limited power a possible explanation for this lack of difference.

TCRdb reprocessed the 5' RACE reads; each CDR3 protein has one entry and no DNA is given. The listing contains approximately 400,000 distinct CDR3 sequences. The CDR3 is made up of 16 amino acids. Germline CDR1 MDHEN, CDR2 SYDVKM. The sequencing sample was made of blood. This clonotype originated in a human donor with ulcerative colitis or Crohn's disease, or a healthy co-twin of an affected twin (not recorded which). V is TRBV28 and J is TRBJ2-7; TCRdb gives TRBD1 as the D gene, but with no DNA this cannot be confirmed. CDR3 sequence reads: CASSLRGTGGIYEQYF.